The source of this T cell receptor (beta chain) is a study of Tregs in tolerant kidney transplant recipients. Study as a whole: Recipients received nonmyeloablative bone marrow transplants from related graft donors, with transient mixed chimerism. Points from the study as a whole: This study did not directly address biological reproducibility.

Germline CDR1 is SGHVS and CDR2 is FNYEAQ. This CDR3 contains 16 residues. The germline V and J ends were trimmed by 0 bases and 2 bases, with 10 bases remaining between them. The table came from immunoSEQ multiplex PCR; TCRdb's copy has only in-frame clones and leaves some out. The table records approximately 99,000 clones, almost 90% of them present only once. Notes on this clone: What it binds is unknown.

This clonotype originated in a human donor who received a combined kidney and bone marrow transplant. The source material was CD4+ T cells from blood, sampled before the transplant. V and J are TRBV7-6 and TRBJ2-2; weak D call: TRBD1 (6 bases). The CDR3 DNA sequence: TGTGCCAGCAGCTTAGCGGGGGCTTCAAACACCGGGGAGCTGTTTTTT. Encoded protein: CASSLAGASNTGELFF. The full variable domain, its missing parts supplied by reference TRBV7-6 and TRBJ2-2, is GAGVSQSPRYKVTKRGQDVALRCDPISGHVSLYWYRQALGQGPEFLTYFNYEAQQDKSGLPNDRFSAERPEGSISTLTIQRTEQRDSAMYRCASSLAGASNTGELFFGEGSRLTVL.